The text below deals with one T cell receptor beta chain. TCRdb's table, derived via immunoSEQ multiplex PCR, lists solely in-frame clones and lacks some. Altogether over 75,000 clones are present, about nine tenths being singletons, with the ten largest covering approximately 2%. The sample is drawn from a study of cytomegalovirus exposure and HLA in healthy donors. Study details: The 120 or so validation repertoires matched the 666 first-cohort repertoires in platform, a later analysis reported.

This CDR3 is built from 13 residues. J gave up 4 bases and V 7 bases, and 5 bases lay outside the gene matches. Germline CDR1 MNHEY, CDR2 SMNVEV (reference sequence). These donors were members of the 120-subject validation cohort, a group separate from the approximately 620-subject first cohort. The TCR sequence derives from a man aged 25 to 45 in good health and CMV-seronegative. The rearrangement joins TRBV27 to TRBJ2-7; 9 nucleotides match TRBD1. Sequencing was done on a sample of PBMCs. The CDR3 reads CASMGTGMYEQYF. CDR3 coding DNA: TGTGCCAGCATGGGGACAGGGATGTACGAGCAGTACTTC.